These T cell receptor beta chains were read from a single sample in a study of T cells after yellow fever vaccination. TCRdb itself ran the 5' RACE reads through MiXCR, one entry per CDR3 protein. Of 300,000 to 400,000 distinct CDR3 sequences listed, over 8% are singletons. This sample comprised PBMCs, obtained on the day of the first yellow fever vaccination. Receptors were obtained from a man between 18 and 29 years old who received the YFV17D yellow fever vaccine. The CDR3 runs from the conserved cysteine through the conserved F or W. The D gene is left open where the match is weak.

j_gene	v_gene	d_gene	CDR3aa
TRBJ2-3	TRBV6-4	TRBD2	CASSEAGGSDTQYF
TRBJ2-7	TRBV5-4	NA	CASSLVGASNEQYF
TRBJ2-3	TRBV9	NA	CASKRVSTDTQYF
TRBJ1-1	TRBV7-2	NA	CASSLAYGGGPEAFF
TRBJ2-5	TRBV4-3	TRBD2	CASSQEGRGGETQYF
TRBJ2-1	TRBV3-1	NA	CASSQDPSYNEQFF
TRBJ2-7	TRBV27	NA	CASSLWPGSYEQYF
TRBJ2-1	TRBV11-3	NA	CASSSTGRWNEQFF
TRBJ2-7	TRBV5-1	TRBD1	CASSLLDRGGVVKYF
TRBJ2-3	TRBV7-2	NA	CASSAKLPSTDTQYF
TRBJ1-2	TRBV7-2	NA	CASSHQTTTPGAGYTF
TRBJ2-7	TRBV29-1	TRBD1	CSVRKTGANEQYF
TRBJ2-7	TRBV4-1	NA	CASSLNAGPVYEQYF
TRBJ2-3	TRBV7-2	NA	CASSLVAPTSTDTQYF
TRBJ2-6	TRBV13	NA	CASTWGSGANVLTF
TRBJ1-1	TRBV9	NA	CASSEKKVRGDTEAFF
TRBJ1-5	TRBV29-1	TRBD1	CSVKTGVDQPQHF
TRBJ1-5	TRBV4-1	NA	CASSQDYARVSNQPQHF
TRBJ2-5	TRBV5-1	TRBD1	CASSLNGQEYQETQYF
TRBJ1-5	TRBV10-3	NA	CAISEGGQPQHF
TRBJ1-5	TRBV27	TRBD1	CASSLTGEIFQPQHF
TRBJ1-5	TRBV6-1	NA	CASSLGDTQPQHF
TRBJ2-2	TRBV6-5	TRBD1	CASSSAGTDSTGELFF
TRBJ1-1	TRBV19	NA	CASIRRNTEAFF
TRBJ1-1	TRBV7-2	NA	CASSGKGGNTEAFF
TRBJ2-7	TRBV9	NA	CASSVGGAVHHEQYF
TRBJ2-3	TRBV5-1	TRBD1	CASSLPGQGTADTQYF
TRBJ1-6	TRBV12-3/TRBV12-4	TRBD1	CASRETGRTANSPLHF
TRBJ2-7	TRBV29-1	NA	CSVKAGADREQYF
TRBJ2-3	TRBV7-2	NA	CASSLVADPSTDTQYF
TRBJ1-2	TRBV9	TRBD1	CASSIRQGYGYTF
TRBJ2-5	TRBV5-1	NA	CASSPRQGRKETQYF
TRBJ2-2	TRBV29-1	NA	CSVPGVPGELFF
TRBJ2-5	TRBV10-3	NA	CAISAIEGGETQYF
TRBJ1-6	TRBV14	TRBD1	CASSRTGTYSPLHF
TRBJ1-2	TRBV6-1	NA	CASSVGDYGYTF
TRBJ2-1	TRBV30	NA	CAWSVWRDTSSYNEQFF
TRBJ2-2	TRBV3-1	NA	CASSQLGVDGELFF
TRBJ2-2	TRBV24-1	NA	CATSDLDRSNTGELFF
TRBJ2-3	TRBV24-1	NA	CATSHGPTDTQYF
TRBJ1-1	TRBV20-1	TRBD1	CSAPRDRNTEAFF
TRBJ1-2	TRBV25-1	TRBD1	CASSAQRTGRNYGYTF
TRBJ2-7	TRBV7-2	NA	CASSFAGLLGDEQYF
TRBJ2-7	TRBV20-1	TRBD2	CSALAGGFSYEQYF
TRBJ2-3	TRBV10-3	NA	CAISEAGPRSTDTQYF
TRBJ2-1	TRBV4-1	TRBD2	CASSHRGGSSYNEQFF
TRBJ2-2	TRBV7-9	NA	CASSSEVGDFEELFF
TRBJ1-1	TRBV10-3	TRBD1	CAISGGQGVNTEAFF
TRBJ1-5	TRBV4-1	NA	CASSQVLKGKSQPQHF
TRBJ1-2	TRBV12-3/TRBV12-4	NA	CASSLNRDKINYGYTF
TRBJ2-5	TRBV25-1	NA	CASGKRDSQETQYF
TRBJ1-1	TRBV6-5	NA	CASSYPREGNTEAFF
TRBJ1-6	TRBV5-1	NA	CASSSLDSNSPLHF
TRBJ2-6	TRBV24-1	NA	CATARNSGANVLTF
TRBJ1-1	TRBV7-2	NA	CASRRGTLNTEAFF
TRBJ2-1	TRBV5-1	TRBD2	CASSSTSGATTSTEQFF
TRBJ1-2	TRBV12-3/TRBV12-4	NA	CAIDGNSYGYTF
TRBJ2-5	TRBV6-5	NA	CASSYSGLSETQYF
TRBJ2-1	TRBV4-1	NA	CASSQDSRKAYNEQFF
TRBJ2-1	TRBV4-1	TRBD2	CASGITSDNEQFF